This TCR beta chain was obtained from a study of blood T cell repertoires in COVID-19. Whole-study context: The cDNA or gDNA used as material had been derived from T cells, B-cell-depleted T cells, or PBMCs.

This CDR3 contains 15 residues. V lost 6 bases, J lost 4 bases, and 7 bases stayed unmatched. Germline values: CDR1 MNHEY, CDR2 SMNVEV (reference sequence). Participants came from about 24 US areas, aged roughly 18 to 89 years. Clinical history reported by participants formed the basis on which cohorts were assigned. Recovered status in Cohort 3 required two negative PCRs, clearance, or symptom resolution. This table comes from immunoSEQ multiplex PCR, and its TCRdb copy is limited to in-frame clones, with some not included. Seen here are 270,000 or so clones, 80% to 85% observed once, and the top ten hold 3.4%.

The sequencing input was PBMCs or T cells enriched from blood (not recorded which). This rearrangement joins TRBV27 to TRBJ2-5, with 11 bases matching TRBD2. This sequence originates from a man aged 50 or older who had recovered from COVID-19. CDR3 sequence (DNA): TGTGCCAGCAGCCGACTAGCGGGGCAGTCAGAGACCCAGTACTTC. Translating it yields CASSRLAGQSETQYF.